The sequence of this T cell receptor (beta chain) was determined in a study of response to subunit inactivated influenza vaccine. Points from the study as a whole: It was the authors' suggestion that each seasonal influenza vaccination recruits few new T cells.

Note on this clonotype: Its antigen is still unknown.

Germline CDR1 reads MNHEY; CDR2 reads SMNVEV (reference sequence). V shed 3 bases and J shed 5 bases, with 14 bases lying between them. The CDR3 contains 14 residues. TCRdb reprocessed the RT-PCR reads via MiXCR and lists one record per CDR3 protein. Here the sample spans just under 550,000 distinct CDR3 sequences, around a quarter being singletons. Separately, the same data were catalogued under a study of T cells expressing NK-cell markers. That paper notes: Template switching by 5'RACE with UMIs generated the TCR beta cDNA.

The receptor's source is a man aged 50 to 59 who received an inactivated influenza vaccine. The gene calls are TRBV27 and TRBJ2-7; the D gene could be TRBD1 or TRBD2 (5 bases each). The sequencing here drew on CD4+ T cells sorted from PBMCs, taken 11 to 12 days after vaccination. CDR3: CASSFGVGAHEQYF. The CDR3 DNA reads TGTGCCAGCAGTTTCGGGGTAGGGGCCCACGAGCAGTACTTC.